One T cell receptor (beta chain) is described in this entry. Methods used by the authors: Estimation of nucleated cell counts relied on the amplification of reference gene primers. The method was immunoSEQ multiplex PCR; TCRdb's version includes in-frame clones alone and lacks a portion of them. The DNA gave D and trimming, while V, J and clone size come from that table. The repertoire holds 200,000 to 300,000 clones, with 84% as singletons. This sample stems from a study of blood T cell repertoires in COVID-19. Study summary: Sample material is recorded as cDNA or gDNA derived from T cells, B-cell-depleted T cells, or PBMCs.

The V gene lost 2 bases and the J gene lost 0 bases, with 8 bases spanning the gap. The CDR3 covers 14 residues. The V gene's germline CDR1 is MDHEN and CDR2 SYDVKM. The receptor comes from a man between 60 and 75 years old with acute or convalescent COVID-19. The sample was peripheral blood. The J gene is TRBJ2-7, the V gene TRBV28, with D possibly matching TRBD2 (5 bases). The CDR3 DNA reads TGTGCCAGCAGTTTAAGAGGGCCCTCCTACGAGCAGTACTTC. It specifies CASSLRGPSYEQYF.